This T cell receptor beta chain stems from a study of cytotoxic CD8 clonotypes in ibrutinib-treated CLL. Overall study context: Overall, some 24 responses were partial and 2 complete; following median 68 months, around 15 patients stayed remitted and about 12 progressed.

Measured with immunoSEQ multiplex PCR; TCRdb has only the in-frame clones, and not every one. The repertoire holds 200,000 to 250,000 clones, around three quarters seen once, with approximately 15% in the top ten. Germline CDR1 reads KGHSH; CDR2 reads LQKENI. CDR3 size: 16 residues. J gave up 6 bases and V 5 bases, and 9 bases lay outside the gene matches. This chain joins TRBV18 and TRBJ2-2; 10 nucleotides align to TRBD2. The sequencing here drew on PBMCs, taken after 24 months of ibrutinib treatment. The sequence was obtained from a human donor with chronic lymphocytic leukemia. CDR3 protein: CASSTSSGRAAGELFF. The CDR3 DNA is TGTGCCAGCTCAACTAGCAGCGGGAGGGCCGCCGGGGAGCTGTTTTTT.